The clone carrying this T cell receptor (beta chain) was detected once. This entry belongs to a study of cytomegalovirus exposure and HLA in healthy donors. A multiplex PCR was run with 60 Vbeta primers and 13 Jbeta primers. Method: immunoSEQ multiplex PCR; TCRdb's copy keeps in-frame clones and lacks some. This table has over 80,000 clones, roughly 82% appearing once. The germline CDR1 and CDR2 sequences are KGHSH and LQKENI. The CDR3 is 15 residues long. The ends were cut back, 0 bases at V and 4 bases at J, with 10 bases in the middle. This sequence joins TRBV18 and TRBJ1-3; D possibly corresponds to TRBD1 (5 bases). The clonotype originates from a man younger than 45 in good health and CMV-seropositive. Source material: PBMCs. The CDR3 nucleotides read TGTGCCAGCTCACCACCGGGGCCCAGGGGAAACACCATATATTTT. It is translated as CASSPPGPRGNTIYF.